Below are 21 T cell receptor beta chains sequenced from a single sample in a study of blood T cells in healthy people across ages. Sample-barcoded 5' priming and a J-beta primer mix drove a second PCR of 7 to 11 cycles. TCRdb analysed the 5' RACE reads with MiXCR anew, one entry per CDR3 protein. The data show some 320,000 distinct CDR3 sequences, 27% seen once. The sample taken for sequencing was blood. The receptors come from a woman between 65 and 79 years old in good health.

The J gene is TRBJ1-3, the V gene TRBV7-9; D possibly corresponds to TRBD1 (5 bases). The V gene's germline CDR1 is SEHNR and CDR2 FQNEAQ (reference sequence). This CDR3 has 16 residues. V was pared by 3 bases and J by 3 bases, with 15 bases between. The CDR3 protein is CASSLGPTRNGNTIYF. The CDR3 DNA reads TGTGCCAGCAGCTTGGGACCTACTAGGAATGGAAACACCATATATTTT.

V is TRBV20-1 and J is TRBJ1-4, with D maybe TRBD1 (6 bases). The length of the CDR3 is 13 residues. The V gene's germline CDR1 is DFQATT and CDR2 SNEGSKA (reference sequence). V gave up 0 bases and J gave up 8 bases, with 10 bases separating them. CDR3 coding DNA: TGCAGTGCTAGAGATACAGGGACCGAAAAACTGTTTTTT. This gives the protein CSARDTGTEKLFF.

A remark on this clonotype: One end of the junction is discordant with germline, which a read error may explain. The rearrangement links TRBV12-3 or TRBV12-4 to TRBJ2-3; maybe TRBD2 (6 bases). This CDR3 has 16 amino acids. CDR3 sequence: CASSFGGQTSTDAQYF. DNA for the CDR3: TGTGCCAGCAGTTTCGGTGGGCAAACTAGCACAGATGCGCAGTATTTT.

The V and J genes are TRBV6-1 and TRBJ1-6; perhaps TRBD1 as D (5 bases). In germline, CDR1 is MNHNS, CDR2 SASEGT. V lost 4 bases and J lost 9, with 16 bases in between. This CDR3 has 15 residues. CDR3 in amino acids: CASSGGSRGSSPLHF. In nucleotides, the CDR3 is TGTGCCAGCAGTGGGGGGTCAAGGGGTAGTTCACCCCTCCACTTT.

A single count supports this clonotype. The chain links TRBV20-1 to TRBJ2-5; a possible D gene is TRBD2 (5 bases). Germline assignment: CDR1 DFQATT and CDR2 SNEGSKA (reference sequence). Trimming cost V 3 bases and J 0 bases, with 11 bases left between them. This CDR3 is 14 amino acids long. The CDR3 reads CSASRGSDQETQYF. CDR3 nucleotide sequence: TGCAGTGCTAGCCGAGGTAGCGACCAAGAGACCCAGTACTTC.

The chain employs TRBV6-6 and TRBJ2-7; 7 bases agree with TRBD2. The CDR3 extends over 13 amino acids. Germline loops: CDR1 MNHNY, CDR2 SVGAGI (reference sequence). V shed 0 bases, J shed 12 bases, and the junction held 8 bases outside the gene matches. The CDR3 nucleotides are TGTGCCAGCAGTTACTCTCCACGGGAGGCCATGTACTTC. It encodes CASSYSPREAMYF.

A word on this clonotype: A read error may account for a junction end that differs from germline. This sequence joins TRBV29-1 and TRBJ2-1; 9 positions agree with TRBD1. This CDR3 spans 11 amino acids. Germline CDR1 reads SQVTM; CDR2 reads ANQGSEA. Here the CDR3 reads CSVVWDRVSGF. The CDR3 DNA is TGCAGCGTTGTATGGGACAGGGTCTCGGGCTTC.

This sequence joins TRBV6-6 and TRBJ1-4; tentative D call: TRBD1 (6 bases). This CDR3 contains 15 residues. The ends were cut back, 6 bases at V and 7 bases at J, with 18 bases in the middle. Germline V CDR1 and CDR2: MNHNY, SVGAGI (reference sequence). CDR3 DNA: TGTGCCAGCAGGCACGGGACAACCGAACGTGAAAAACTGTTTTTT. Its translation: CASRHGTTEREKLFF.

The chain uses TRBV28 and TRBJ2-3; TRBD1 matches at 7 bases. The V and J ends lost 3 bases and 1 base, in that order; junction bases with no gene match: 10. Germline assignment: CDR1 MDHEN and CDR2 SYDVKM. The CDR3 is made up of 17 amino acids. The CDR3: CASSFWQRQGRTDTQYF. CDR3 nucleotides: TGTGCCAGCAGTTTTTGGCAGAGACAGGGCCGCACAGATACGCAGTATTTT.

To note about this clonotype: One end of the junction does not line up with germline, which may come from a read error. The rearrangement joins TRBV5-1 to TRBJ2-5, with TRBD2 matching over 7 bases. This CDR3 has 15 residues. CDR1 is SGHRS and CDR2 is YFSETQ in the germline V gene. The CDR3 loop is CAGSLDHLGGETQYF. CDR3 coding DNA: TGCGCCGGCAGCTTGGACCACTTGGGAGGGGAGACCCAGTACTTC.

The J gene is TRBJ2-7, the V gene TRBV12-3 or TRBV12-4; 7 bases fit TRBD1. J gave up 4 bases and V 5 bases, and 8 bases lay outside the gene matches. This CDR3 region has 14 residues. The CDR3 DNA is TGTGCCAGCAGTACGGACAGGCGGTTGTACGAGCAGTACTTC. Translating gives CASSTDRRLYEQYF.

V and J are TRBV6-4 and TRBJ2-2; no clear D gene. CDR3 length equals 14 residues. Germline values: CDR1 MRHNA, CDR2 SNTAGT. The germline V and J ends were trimmed by 5 bases and 3 bases, with 10 bases remaining between them. Written as DNA, the CDR3 is TGTGCCAGCAGTCCTCGCTTGGACACCGGGGAGCTGTTTTTT. It codes for CASSPRLDTGELFF.

This sequence joins TRBV28 and TRBJ2-7; no firm D call. CDR1 MDHEN and CDR2 SYDVKM come from the germline V gene. This CDR3 comprises 14 residues. Trimming cost V 5 bases and J 0 bases, with 11 bases left between them. CDR3 coding DNA: TGTGCCAGCAGTCCACAGTACCCCTCCTACGAGCAGTACTTC. Translation gives CASSPQYPSYEQYF.

About this clonotype itself: One junction end disagrees with the germline gene, perhaps due to a read error. The chain joins TRBV6-1 to TRBJ2-6, with D unclear. The CDR3 has 14 residues. Germline V gene data show CDR1 as MNHNS and CDR2 as SASEGT. CDR3 DNA sequence: TGCGCCAGCAGACCGGTCTCTGGGGCCAACGTCCTGACTTTC. Translating it yields CASRPVSGANVLTF.

This clonotype occurred a few times. V usage is TRBV29-1 and J usage is TRBJ1-2; D is perhaps TRBD1 (5 bases). The CDR3 runs to 15 residues. The germline V and J ends were trimmed by 4 bases and 1 base, with 16 bases remaining between them. Germline V gene lookup returns CDR1 SQVTM and CDR2 ANQGSEA. The CDR3 DNA reads TGCAGCGTTGTAGGCAGGGCCGCTCTTAACTATGGCTACACCTTC. It codes for CSVVGRAALNYGYTF.

This clonotype was seen a few times. V gene TRBV6-1 combines with J gene TRBJ1-2; the match to TRBD1 covers 10 bases. The CDR3 is made up of 16 amino acids. Germline-derived CDR1 and CDR2 are MNHNS and SASEGT. Trimming cost V 6 bases and J 4 bases; bases outside gene matches: 11. The CDR3 sequence: CASSRDRGNEGYGYTF. The CDR3 bases are TGTGCCAGCAGCCGGGACAGGGGAAACGAGGGCTATGGCTACACCTTC.

This rearrangement joins TRBV28 to TRBJ2-7; D might be TRBD1 (5 bases). This CDR3 is 14 amino acids long. Per germline, CDR1 MDHEN and CDR2 SYDVKM. V was trimmed by 3 bases and J by 4 bases, leaving 13 bases between them. As DNA, the CDR3 is TGTGCCAGCAGTTTGGCGACAGTAGGGTACGAGCAGTACTTC. Encoded protein: CASSLATVGYEQYF.

This clonotype was picked up one time. The J gene is TRBJ2-7, the V gene TRBV18; D is uncertain. Trimming left V 6 bases short and J 2 bases short, with 14 bases between. The CDR3 length is 14 residues. CDR1 and CDR2 from the germline V gene are KGHSH and LQKENI. In DNA, the CDR3 is TGTGCCAGCTCCGCCACCGGAGCCGCCTACGAGCAGTACTTC. Protein sequence: CASSATGAAYEQYF.

The table lists this clonotype with many counts. The gene calls are TRBV6-2 or TRBV6-3 and TRBJ2-1, with D perhaps matching TRBD1 (5 bases). Germline CDR1 and CDR2: MNHEY and SVGEGT. CDR3 length: 14 residues. V shed 1 base and J shed 8 bases, with 12 bases lying between them. The CDR3 bases are TGTGCCAGCAGTTACTACCAGGGTTATGATGAGCAGTTCTTC. Encoded protein: CASSYYQGYDEQFF.

The gene calls are TRBV6-1 and TRBJ2-1, with TRBD1 matching 7 bases. The J call may be faulty, since TRBJ2-7 better matches the DNA end. From germline, CDR1 is MNHNS and CDR2 SASEGT. CDR3 length: 14 amino acids. The CDR3 nucleotides read TGTGCCAGCAGGGTCCGACAGGGATCCTACGAGCAGTACTTC. Translation: CASRVRQGSYEQYF.

The chain carries TRBV28 and TRBJ2-1; 9 bases match TRBD2. From germline, CDR1 is MDHEN and CDR2 SYDVKM. The CDR3 extends over 16 amino acids. The V gene end was trimmed by 2 bases and the J gene end by 7 bases; junction bases not matched to a gene: 9. In nucleotides, the CDR3 is TGTGCCAGCAGTTTAAGGGGGCGGGAGGGCCTGAATGAGCAGTTCTTC. Translation gives CASSLRGREGLNEQFF.